This T cell receptor (beta chain) was sequenced in a study of response to subunit inactivated influenza vaccine. Findings and caveats of the study: Authors suggested each seasonal flu vaccination may recruit only limited numbers of new T cells.

TCRdb reanalysed the RT-PCR reads using MiXCR and keeps one entry per CDR3 protein. The sample yields about 620,000 distinct CDR3 sequences, 12% seen once. In regard to this clonotype: Its antigen remains unidentified.

Germline CDR1 ENHRY, CDR2 SYGVKD. V lost 2 bases, J lost 1 base, and 10 bases lay in between. This CDR3 is built from 15 residues. This receptor was obtained from a man in his fifties who received an inactivated influenza vaccine. V and J are TRBV10-3 and TRBJ2-3; D is possibly TRBD2 (6 bases). Specimen: PBMCs from blood, collected on the day of vaccination. CDR3 loop: CAISEPTSCTDTQYF. In DNA form, the CDR3 reads TGTGCCATCAGTGAGCCGACTAGTTGCACAGATACGCAGTATTTT.